Below, one T cell receptor (beta chain) is given with its context. Antigen specificity is unknown. Pooled in the analysis were second doses at about 4 or about 12 weeks. The CDR3 loop spans 17 amino acids. CDR1 is WSHSY, CDR2 SAAADI, per germline. Trimming cost V 0 bases and J 4 bases, with 16 bases left between them. The sample comes from a study of T cell responses to AZD1222 COVID-19 vaccine. General study results and limits: Mapped onto spike, vaccine-associated CD4 TCRs spanned it and were dominant at 160-218 and 743-854. After two AZD1222 doses, spike-specific TCR breadth and depth rose versus day 0.

The repertoire was sequenced with immunoSEQ multiplex PCR; TCRdb's copy has only in-frame clones and lacks some. The table lists 150,000 to 200,000 clones, about 92% of them singletons. This sequence was found in an adult who received the AZD1222 COVID-19 vaccine. The input for sequencing was peripheral blood, taken 28 days after the second AZD1222 dose. This sequence joins TRBV10-2 and TRBJ2-1; tentative D call: TRBD2 (7 bases). The DNA for the CDR3 is TGCGCCAGCAGTGAGTCGCTAGGTAGGGGGGGATACAATGAGCAGTTCTTC. Translated, it gives CASSESLGRGGYNEQFF.